This T cell receptor beta chain was sequenced during a study of blood T cell repertoires in COVID-19. The repertoire was sequenced with immunoSEQ multiplex PCR; TCRdb's copy has only in-frame clones and lacks some. Among 400,000 or so clones listed, about 90% were seen once. Trimming stripped 4 bases from V and 2 bases from J, with 14 bases between. This CDR3 contains 16 residues. Looked up from germline, CDR1 is SGHAT and CDR2 is FQNNGV. The sample comprised peripheral blood. The clonotype was recovered from a man between 18 and 35 years old with COVID-19, enrolled during active disease. The chain combines TRBV11-2 with TRBJ2-2; D is undetermined. The chain's CDR3 is CASSSPRASNTGELFF. The CDR3 DNA reads TGTGCCAGCAGCTCACCTCGAGCCTCTAACACCGGGGAGCTGTTTTTT.